These 7 T cell receptor beta chains were sequenced from one sample in a study of tumor-infiltrating lymphocytes in glioblastoma multiforme. Multiple V-beta primers and a C-beta primer amplified TCRB from RNA. TCRdb ran MiXCR on the multiplex PCR reads and lists one entry per CDR3 protein. The data contain 8,900 or so distinct CDR3 sequences, 65% to 75% of them seen just once; the ten biggest clones take up approximately 50%. The sequencing input was brain tumor tissue. These receptors were taken from a male donor with glioblastoma.

This chain joins TRBV29-1 and TRBJ2-5; 12 bases fit TRBD2. CDR3 size: 18 residues. The germline V gene has CDR1 SQVTM and CDR2 ANQGSEA. The V segment lost 1 base and the J segment 5 bases; nucleotides outside the gene matches: 14. The CDR3 DNA follows: TGCAGCGTTGAAGGACTAGCGGGAGTAAGAGGGTCGTTTGAGACCCAGTACTTC. It encodes CSVEGLAGVRGSFETQYF.

Details on this clonotype: A much larger clone differs from this one at a single base, so this may be a read error. V is TRBV20-1 and J is TRBJ1-4; tentative D call: TRBD1 (5 bases). The germline gives CDR1 DFQATT, CDR2 SNEGSKA (reference sequence). The V gene lost 3 bases and the J gene lost 5 bases, with 13 bases spanning the gap. This CDR3 contains 14 residues. CDR3 sequence: CSASLGVLNEKLFF. DNA for the CDR3: TGCAGTGCTAGTCTGGGGGTGCTCAATGAAAAACTGTTTTTT.

This rearrangement joins TRBV6-1 to TRBJ1-5; the D is unclear. Germline CDR1 and CDR2: MNHNS and SASEGT. The CDR3 has 14 residues. V dropped 1 base and J dropped 4 bases, with 8 bases sitting between them. CDR3 sequence reads: CASSEDEENQPQHF. The CDR3 DNA reads TGTGCCAGCAGTGAAGACGAGGAGAATCAGCCCCAGCATTTT.

Details on this clonotype: Sequence at one end of the junction differs from germline and may be a read error. V and J are TRBV5-4 and TRBJ2-1, with 7 bases lining up with TRBD2. Germline CDR1 and CDR2: SGHNT and YYREEE (reference sequence). CDR3 size: 15 residues. The CDR3 bases are TGTGCCAGCAGCTCCCGCGAAGCGGGAAACAATGATCAGATCTTC. It translates to CASSSREAGNNDQIF.

Concerning this clonotype: An end of the junction differs from the germline gene, which may be a read error. The chain links TRBV6-1 to TRBJ2-7; TRBD1 or TRBD2 may be the D gene (5 bases each). Germline V gene data show CDR1 as MNHNS and CDR2 as SASEGT. The CDR3 length is 15 residues. As DNA, the CDR3 is TGTGCCAACAGTGCCTACCGGGACGGGACCTACGAGCAGTACTTC. Protein product: CANSAYRDGTYEQYF.

The rearrangement uses TRBV11-3 and TRBJ2-1; D may correspond to TRBD1 or TRBD2 (6 bases each). V was trimmed by 1 base and J by 3 bases, leaving 13 bases between them. The CDR3 loop spans 16 amino acids. The germline V gene encodes CDR1 SGHNT and CDR2 YENEEA. The CDR3 bases are TGTGCCAGCAGCTTAGGCGGGACAACTAACTACAATGAGCAGTTCTTC. It codes for CASSLGGTTNYNEQFF. Using reference TRBV11-3 and TRBJ2-1 for the parts outside the CDR3, the full variable domain is EAGVVQSPRYKIIEKKQPVAFWCNPISGHNTLYWYLQNLGQGPELLIRYENEEAVDDSQLPKDRFSAERLKGVDSTLKIQPAELGDSAVYLCASSLGGTTNYNEQFFGPGTRLTVL.

The sample holds many counts of this clonotype. The chain has TRBV5-1 and TRBJ2-1; D possibly matches TRBD1 or TRBD2 (6 bases each). There are 16 residues in the CDR3. CDR1 is SGHRS, CDR2 YFSETQ, per germline. The germline V and J ends were trimmed by 4 bases and 2 bases, with 16 bases remaining between them. CDR3 DNA: TGCGCCAGCAGCCCCTCGTCGGGGGCGCCCTACAATGAGCAGTTCTTC. Translating it yields CASSPSSGAPYNEQFF. The full variable domain, with the rest looked up from reference TRBV5-1 and TRBJ2-1, is KAGVTQTPRYLIKTRGQQVTLSCSPISGHRSVSWYQQTPGQGLQFLFEYFSETQRNKGNFPGRFSGRQFSNSRSEMNVSTLELGDSALYLCASSPSSGAPYNEQFFGPGTRLTVL.